The 23 T cell receptor beta chains given below trace back to one sample, sequenced in a study of OX40 agonist ivuxolimab in advanced cancers. Measured with immunoSEQ multiplex PCR; TCRdb has only the in-frame clones, and not every one. The top ten hold about 2.2% of the sample, which has tens of thousands of clones, 70% to 90% seen once. Sequencing was performed on CD4+ or CD8+ T cells sorted from blood, taken in a trial of the OX40 agonist ivuxolimab. The receptors here all came from an adult with an advanced solid tumor such as melanoma, head and neck, liver or kidney cancer.

This clone was seen only a few times. The rearrangement joins TRBV29-1 to TRBJ1-4; 9 positions match TRBD1. Per the germline V gene, CDR1 is SQVTM and CDR2 is ANQGSEA. Trimming took 5 bases from V and 7 from J; bases not matched to a gene: 8. This CDR3 comprises 14 residues. The CDR3 spells CSVRDRAGSEKLFF. The CDR3 coding sequence is TGCAGCGTTCGGGACAGGGCGGGGAGTGAAAAACTGTTTTTT.

This chain uses TRBV7-9 with TRBJ2-5; D not resolved. The V end was cut by 5 bases, the J end by 5 bases, with 12 bases between. CDR1 and CDR2 (germline): SEHNR, FQNEAQ (reference sequence). This CDR3 spans 13 amino acids. This chain's CDR3 is CASSPNLQETQYF. The CDR3 DNA is TGTGCCAGCAGCCCAAATCTACAGGAGACCCAGTACTTC. The variable domain in full, with the rest retrieved from reference TRBV7-9 and TRBJ2-5, is DTGVSQNPRHKITKRGQNVTFRCDPISEHNRLYWYRQTLGQGPEFLTYFQNEAQLEKSRLLSDRFSAERPKGSFSTLEIQRTEQGDSAMYLCASSPNLQETQYFGPGTRLLVL.

The chain recombines TRBV10-3 with TRBJ1-5; D gene uncertain. Germline lookup yields CDR1 ENHRY and CDR2 SYGVKD. The CDR3 length is 12 residues. Trimming took off 3 bases at V and 6 bases at J, with 6 bases between the two ends. CDR3 DNA: TGTGCCATCAGTGAAGGACCTCAGCCCCAGCATTTT. It specifies CAISEGPQPQHF.

The chain joins TRBV19 to TRBJ1-5; D unclear. Germline lookup yields CDR1 LNHDA and CDR2 SQIVND (reference sequence). The germline V and J ends were trimmed by 4 bases and 6 bases, with 10 bases remaining between them. CDR3 length: 13 amino acids. As DNA, the CDR3 is TGTGCCAGTAGTACAAATAGGGCTCAGCCCCAGCATTTT. It yields the protein CASSTNRAQPQHF.

The chain uses TRBV7-9 and TRBJ2-5; 11 bases fit TRBD2. The CDR3 length is 17 residues. The germline CDR1 and CDR2 sequences are SEHNR and FQNEAQ (reference sequence). With 5 bases clipped from V and 4 bases from J, the junction kept 12 bases outside the gene matches. The CDR3 here is CASSPAGLAGGVETQYF. The CDR3 DNA is TGTGCCAGCAGCCCGGCTGGGCTAGCGGGAGGCGTAGAGACCCAGTACTTC. The entire variable domain, with the rest obtained from reference TRBV7-9 and TRBJ2-5, is as follows: DTGVSQNPRHKITKRGQNVTFRCDPISEHNRLYWYRQTLGQGPEFLTYFQNEAQLEKSRLLSDRFSAERPKGSFSTLEIQRTEQGDSAMYLCASSPAGLAGGVETQYFGPGTRLLVL.

This chain connects TRBV5-5 to TRBJ1-3; D remains ambiguous. The CDR3 extends over 15 amino acids. V lost 4 bases and J 0 bases, leaving 11 bases between the germline ends. The germline CDR1 and CDR2 sequences are SGHKS and YYEKEE (reference sequence). This chain's CDR3 is CASSDTGSSGNTIYF. The CDR3 bases are TGTGCCAGCAGCGATACTGGTAGCTCTGGAAACACCATATATTTT.

This clone was seen a single time. This chain links TRBV2 with TRBJ1-3, with D perhaps TRBD1 (6 bases). Germline CDR1 reads SNHLY; CDR2 reads FYNNEI. This CDR3 contains 14 residues. Trimming took 4 bases from V and 1 from J, leaving 8 bases between them. CDR3 sequence: CASSGDISGNTIYF. The CDR3 nucleotides are TGTGCCAGCAGTGGGGACATTTCTGGAAACACCATATATTTT. Combining the CDR3 with reference TRBV2 and TRBJ1-3 gives the whole variable domain EPEVTQTPSHQVTQMGQEVILRCVPISNHLYFYWYRQILGQKVEFLVSFYNNEISEKSEIFDDQFSVERPDGSNFTLKIRSTKLEDSAMYFCASSGDISGNTIYFGEGSWLTVV.

The chain has TRBV5-4 and TRBJ2-5; 9 bases fit TRBD1. This CDR3 has 14 amino acids. Trimming took 9 bases from V and 2 from J; bases not matched to a gene: 8. CDR1 is SGHNT and CDR2 is YYREEE in the germline V gene (reference sequence). The CDR3 nucleotides read TGTGCCACCCTAGACAGGGGGGAACAAGAGACCCAGTACTTC. Translation gives CATLDRGEQETQYF. The entire variable domain, with the rest obtained from reference TRBV5-4 and TRBJ2-5, is as follows: ETGVTQSPTHLIKTRGQQVTLRCSSQSGHNTVSWYQQALGQGPQFIFQYYREEENGRGNFPPRFSGLQFPNYSSELNVNALELDDSALYLCATLDRGEQETQYFGPGTRLLVL.

The chain combines TRBV5-1 with TRBJ1-2, with a weak D call TRBD1 (6 bases). This CDR3 contains 15 residues. The germline V and J ends were trimmed by 2 bases and 7 bases, with 18 bases remaining between them. The germline CDR1 and CDR2 sequences are SGHRS and YFSETQ. The CDR3 region is CASSLSTGPGGGYTF. CDR3 nucleotides: TGCGCCAGCAGCTTATCTACAGGGCCGGGGGGTGGCTACACCTTC. The variable domain in full, with the rest retrieved from reference TRBV5-1 and TRBJ1-2, is KAGVTQTPRYLIKTRGQQVTLSCSPISGHRSVSWYQQTPGQGLQFLFEYFSETQRNKGNFPGRFSGRQFSNSRSEMNVSTLELGDSALYLCASSLSTGPGGGYTFGSGTRLTVV.

The CDR3 sequence is CASSEVVGVEPQHF. Written as DNA, the CDR3 is TGTGCCAGCAGTGAAGTGGTAGGGGTCGAACCCCAGCATTTT. The V gene is TRBV6-1, the J gene TRBJ1-5, with D possibly being TRBD1 (5 bases). The length of the CDR3 is 14 residues. V was cut by 1 base and J by 10 bases, with 14 bases left in between. Germline loops: CDR1 MNHNS, CDR2 SASEGT.

The V call is TRBV27, the J call TRBJ2-3; no clear D. The length of the CDR3 is 14 residues. The germline gives CDR1 MNHEY, CDR2 SMNVEV (reference sequence). Trimming took off 0 bases at V and 2 bases at J, with 6 bases between the two ends. CDR3 DNA sequence: TGTGCCAGCAGTTTATCGACATCCACAGATACGCAGTATTTT. Its translation is CASSLSTSTDTQYF.

The V gene is TRBV5-1, the J gene TRBJ2-1; TRBD2 matches at 14 bases. V lost 0 bases and J lost 4; bases outside the gene matches: 6. CDR3 size: 18 residues. Germline values: CDR1 SGHRS, CDR2 YFSETQ. The CDR3, as DNA: TGCGCCAGCAGCTTGGGACTAGCGGGAGGGCCCCGATACAATGAGCAGTTCTTC. Its translation: CASSLGLAGGPRYNEQFF.

This clone was found a few times. The chain is built from TRBV9 and TRBJ2-3; no clear D. The CDR3 totals 14 residues. Germline V lookup: CDR1 SGDLS, CDR2 YYNGEE. V lost 2 bases, J lost 0 bases, and 7 bases lay in between. The CDR3 coding sequence is TGTGCCAGCAGCGTCGACCCTAGCACAGATACGCAGTATTTT. Encoded protein: CASSVDPSTDTQYF.

J is TRBJ2-3 and V is TRBV4-2, with 11 bases fitting TRBD2. V shed 5 bases and J 4 bases; nucleotides not matched to a gene: 14. Germline V gene data show CDR1 as LGHNA and CDR2 as YNFKEQ. This CDR3 has 18 residues. The CDR3 region has the DNA TGTGCCAGCAGCGCTAGGGCGGCTAGCGGGAGGTGGGCAGATACGCAGTATTTT. Translating gives CASSARAASGRWADTQYF.

This clone is a singleton in its sample. The chain combines TRBV28 with TRBJ1-1; no definite D call. Looked up from germline, CDR1 is MDHEN and CDR2 is SYDVKM. Trimming cost V 6 bases and J 2 bases, with 4 bases left between them. The CDR3 spans 11 residues. This CDR3 reads CASSVNTEAFF. The CDR3 DNA reads as TGTGCCAGCAGCGTCAACACTGAAGCTTTCTTT.

The count of this clone is one. This chain uses TRBV30 with TRBJ1-2; D uncertain. V was cut by 0 bases and J by 8 bases, with 16 bases left in between. Per the germline V gene, CDR1 is GTSNPN and CDR2 is SVGIG (reference sequence). The CDR3 has 14 amino acids. This chain's CDR3 is CAWSVRGPFGGYTF. For the CDR3, the DNA is TGTGCCTGGAGTGTACGAGGACCCTTTGGCGGCTACACCTTC.

The CDR3 sequence: CASSRGGTYNTGELFF. The CDR3 DNA reads TGTGCCAGCAGCCGGGGGGGGACTTACAACACCGGGGAGCTGTTTTTT. The V call is TRBV7-2, the J call TRBJ2-2, with 8 nucleotides matching TRBD2. Germline V gives CDR1 SGHTA, CDR2 FQGNSA. V lost 5 bases, J lost 2 bases, and 7 bases stayed unmatched. The CDR3 spans 16 residues.

This rearrangement joins TRBV5-6 to TRBJ2-2; D remains unclear. V was cut by 2 bases and J by 7 bases, with 6 bases left in between. CDR3 size: 12 residues. CDR1 and CDR2 from the germline V gene are SGHDT and YYEEEE. The CDR3 sequence is CASSLSLGELFF. The CDR3, as DNA: TGTGCCAGCAGCTTAAGTCTCGGGGAGCTGTTTTTT.

The genes are TRBV6-6 and TRBJ1-5; D unclear. From germline, CDR1 is MNHNY and CDR2 SVGAGI (reference sequence). V lost 2 bases, J lost 6 bases, and 11 bases lay in between. The CDR3 length is 14 residues. The CDR3 nucleotides read TGTGCCAGCAGTTACGACCTGAGCGGTCAGCCCCAGCATTTT. It encodes CASSYDLSGQPQHF.

The chain recombines TRBV19 with TRBJ2-7; 7 bases agree with TRBD1. V trimming: 8 bases; J trimming: 0 bases; junction bases outside the gene matches: 10. CDR3 length equals 15 residues. CDR1 and CDR2 (germline): LNHDA, SQIVND (reference sequence). CDR3 sequence: CASSESRQGSYEQYF. In nucleotides, the CDR3 is TGTGCCAGTTCAGAGTCTCGACAGGGCTCCTACGAGCAGTACTTC.

V usage is TRBV4-1 and J usage is TRBJ1-6; 7 nucleotides agree with TRBD1. The CDR3 contains 19 residues. CDR1 MGHRA and CDR2 YSYEKL come from the germline V gene. V gave up 4 bases and J gave up 0 bases; unmatched junction bases: 12. The CDR3 nucleotides are TGCGCCAGCAGCCCAAGATTCGACAGGGCGAGCTCCTATAATTCACCCCTCCACTTT. Protein: CASSPRFDRASSYNSPLHF.

The chain joins TRBV28 to TRBJ2-3; D unclear. The germline V gene has CDR1 MDHEN and CDR2 SYDVKM. V was trimmed by 7 bases and J by 1 base, leaving 15 bases between them. This CDR3 has 15 amino acids. The chain's CDR3 is CASIPSKSGTDTQYF. Here the CDR3 DNA reads TGTGCCAGCATCCCGAGCAAGTCGGGCACAGATACGCAGTATTTT.

The chain links TRBV19 to TRBJ1-2; TRBD1 is a possible D gene (6 bases). Germline V gene lookup returns CDR1 LNHDA and CDR2 SQIVND (reference sequence). The CDR3 sequence is 15 residues long. Between the trimmed V and J ends, which lost 11 bases and 8 bases, there was a span of 27 bases. The CDR3 spells CARIVRDILNWGYTF. The DNA for the CDR3 is TGTGCCCGAATAGTCCGGGACATCCTTAATTGGGGCTACACCTTC. Full variable domain (rest looked up from reference TRBV19 and TRBJ1-2): DGGITQSPKYLFRKEGQNVTLSCEQNLNHDAMYWYRQDPGQGLRLIYYSQIVNDFQKGDIAEGYSVSREKKESFPLTVTSAQKNPTAFYLCARIVRDILNWGYTFGSGTRLTVV.